This T cell receptor (beta chain) was retrieved from a study of human T cells and chemical hapten exposure. Details on this clonotype: This may stem from a read error, because a much larger clone lies one nucleotide away.

TCRdb reanalysed the RACE reads using MiXCR and keeps one entry per CDR3 protein. The sample yields 95,000 to 150,000 distinct CDR3 sequences, around 10% seen once. CDR3 length: 11 amino acids. The time point here: patch test 3, about 24 weeks after DPC sensitization. Specified treatment: therapeutic diphenylcyclopropenone sensitization with weekly scalp DPC. The sequencing here drew on whole blood, taken in connection with sensitization to the hapten diphenylcyclopropenone (DPC). This chain joins TRBV12-3 or TRBV12-4 and TRBJ2-7; 8 bases fit TRBD1. This sequence was found in a woman aged 45-65 years with alopecia areata. Some clones in this sample may be carry-over from other donors' samples. CDR3 sequence: CASSQGTGLNF. The DNA for the CDR3 is TGTGCCAGCAGTCAGGGGACAGGCCTAAACTTC.